This section outlines one T cell receptor beta chain sequence together with its context. What it recognizes is unknown. Sample-barcoded 5' priming and a J-beta primer mix drove a second PCR of roughly 7 to 11 cycles. Each sample provided no less than 3 million CDR3-containing paired-end reads. TCRdb independently ran MiXCR on the 5' RACE reads; one entry per CDR3 protein. The sample records hundreds of thousands of distinct CDR3 sequences, 45% to 50% being singletons. V was shortened by 6 bases and J by 1 base, with 17 bases between the two germline ends. CDR1 is DFQATT and CDR2 is SNEGSKA in the germline V gene (reference sequence). The CDR3 is 15 amino acids. These data originate in a study of blood T cells in healthy people across ages. Findings of the study overall: In these data, TCR beta diversity tracked strongly with naive T cell percentage. Investigators treated diversity estimates from one million T cells as underestimates. More naive CD4+ cells and higher diversity were found in long-lived than in aged donors.

The sample taken for sequencing was blood. V gene TRBV20-1 combines with J gene TRBJ2-3; D possibly corresponds to TRBD1 (6 bases). The sequence was collected from a man aged 25 to 40 in good health. The CDR3 loop reads CSALVGTSGTDTQYF. In DNA, the CDR3 is TGCAGTGCCCTCGTCGGGACAAGCGGCACAGATACGCAGTATTTT.